The source of this T cell receptor (beta chain) is a study of CD8+ T cells in alopecia areata. Study as a whole: At a dose of 5 to 10 mg twice daily, oral tofacitinib was given to treated patients. Study results and limitations: Under tofacitinib, fewer expanded CD8+ clones appeared among the top 100 scalp clones. Scalp sequencing captures resident alphabeta T cells of normal skin too.

For this clone: No antigen is known for it.

It was cDNA, reverse transcribed from extracted RNA, that served as the sequencing template. The method was immunoSEQ multiplex PCR; TCRdb's version includes in-frame clones alone and lacks a portion of them. Here the sample spans a few hundred thousand clones, around two fifths being singletons. Sample treatment: oral pan-JAK inhibitor, 5-10 mg twice daily. Patients with alopecia areata provided lesional scalp punch biopsies as well as peripheral blood. This TCR came from a human donor with alopecia areata. Specimen: CD4+ T cells sorted from blood, collected around week 31, from a patient treated with tofacitinib.

DNA of the CDR3: TGTGCCAGCAGCCCTTTGGGTGGAAGCGGGGGGCATAACAATGAGCAGTTCTTC. Translating gives CASSPLGGSGGHNNEQFF. This chain uses TRBV11-2 with TRBJ2-1; 9 positions agree with TRBD2. After removal of 5 bases from V and 5 bases from J, the junction contained 16 bases not matched to a gene. The germline V gene has CDR1 SGHAT and CDR2 FQNNGV. The CDR3 is 18 amino acids.